The 15 T cell receptor beta chains listed next were all sequenced from one sample in a study of memory CD4+ T cells and cytomegalovirus serostatus. The sort gate was single viable CD3+CD4+CD8-CD45RO+ cells for memory CD4+ T cells. Libraries were prepared by immunoSEQ multiplex PCR; TCRdb keeps only in-frame clonotypes and omits some of them. The table has 46,000 or so clones, roughly 78% seen once. The sequenced sample consisted of memory CD4+ T cells from blood. The receptors were sampled from an adult in good health and CMV-seronegative.

In this sample, this clone turned up once. The chain recombines TRBV28 with TRBJ1-1; 10 nucleotides align to TRBD1. After removal of 5 bases from V and 5 bases from J, the junction contained 2 bases not matched to a gene. The CDR3 consists of 13 residues. Germline CDR1 and CDR2: MDHEN and SYDVKM. The chain's CDR3 is CASSGQGVTEAFF. The CDR3 DNA follows: TGTGCCAGCAGTGGACAGGGGGTAACTGAAGCTTTCTTT. The full variable domain, rest sourced from reference TRBV28 and TRBJ1-1, is DVKVTQSSRYLVKRTGEKVFLECVQDMDHENMFWYRQDPGLGLRLIYFSYDVKMKEKGDIPEGYSVSREKKERFSLILESASTNQTSMYLCASSGQGVTEAFFGQGTRLTVV.

This rearrangement joins TRBV20-1 to TRBJ2-1; 7 bases fit TRBD1. V dropped 5 bases and J dropped 10; count of bases not matched to a gene: 5. The CDR3 runs 11 residues. Germline V gene lookup returns CDR1 DFQATT and CDR2 SNEGSKA (reference sequence). CDR3 residues: CSAYRGSEQFF. The CDR3 bases are TGCAGTGCTTACAGGGGTTCCGAGCAGTTCTTC.

As DNA, the CDR3 is TGCGCCAGCAGTCCTTATCGACCTGATGAAAAACTGTTTTTT. This gives the protein CASSPYRPDEKLFF. The V call is TRBV5-1, the J call TRBJ1-4; no firm D call. V was pared by 5 bases and J by 6 bases, with 14 bases between. The CDR3 totals 14 residues. CDR1 is SGHRS and CDR2 is YFSETQ in the germline V gene.

The chain links TRBV28 to TRBJ2-7; a weak D match, TRBD2 (5 bases). The CDR3 covers 14 residues. CDR1 MDHEN and CDR2 SYDVKM come from the germline V gene. Trimming left V 2 bases short and J 2 bases short, with 10 bases between. The CDR3, as DNA: TGTGCCAGCAGTTTACCCGGGGATGCCTACGAGCAGTACTTC. This codes for CASSLPGDAYEQYF.

The chain recombines TRBV27 with TRBJ1-5; D ambiguous. The V end was cut by 1 base, the J end by 0 bases, with 19 bases between. This CDR3 is built from 19 residues. Germline CDR1 and CDR2: MNHEY and SMNVEV (reference sequence). This CDR3 reads CASSLYPPLERYSNQPQHF. The CDR3 bases are TGTGCCAGCAGTTTATATCCCCCCTTGGAGAGATATAGCAATCAGCCCCAGCATTTT.

This rearrangement joins TRBV4-1 to TRBJ1-6, with unresolved D. The germline V and J ends were trimmed by 0 bases and 0 bases, with 15 bases remaining between them. The CDR3 length is 19 residues. CDR1 is MGHRA and CDR2 is YSYEKL in the germline V gene. The CDR3 DNA follows: TGCGCCAGCAGCCAAGATCTTGTGGGGAAAGCCTCCTATAATTCACCCCTCCACTTT. Protein sequence: CASSQDLVGKASYNSPLHF.

The chain joins TRBV30 to TRBJ1-4; D gene ambiguous. With 2 bases removed from V and 4 bases from J, the gap between germline ends came to 14 bases. This CDR3 spans 15 amino acids. Germline CDR1 and CDR2: GTSNPN and SVGIG (reference sequence). CDR3 sequence (DNA): TGTGCCTGGAGTATAGGAGCCTTCAATAATGAAAAACTGTTTTTT. Protein sequence: CAWSIGAFNNEKLFF.

The V and J genes are TRBV19 and TRBJ2-7; tentative D call: TRBD1 (6 bases). V lost 3 bases to trimming and J lost 5 bases, with 14 bases between them. Germline V CDR1 and CDR2: LNHDA, SQIVND (reference sequence). The CDR3 loop spans 14 amino acids. CDR3 DNA sequence: TGTGCCAGTAGTATGGCAACAGGGATCCACGAGCAGTACTTC. Amino acids: CASSMATGIHEQYF.

The rearrangement joins TRBV5-6 to TRBJ1-5; D is uncertain. The germline V gene has CDR1 SGHDT and CDR2 YYEEEE. V gave up 0 bases and J gave up 3 bases, with 7 bases separating them. The CDR3 totals 14 residues. The DNA for the CDR3 is TGTGCCAGCAGCTTGGACGGGTACAATCAGCCCCAGCATTTT. This codes for CASSLDGYNQPQHF.

This clone has more than one count but fewer than ten. The CDR3 loop reads CASSLASGSPLHF. The CDR3 region has the DNA TGTGCCAGCAGCCTAGCCAGCGGGTCACCCCTCCACTTT. This sequence joins TRBV9 and TRBJ1-6, with unresolved D. The germline gives CDR1 SGDLS, CDR2 YYNGEE. The CDR3 totals 13 residues. V lost 4 bases and J lost 10, with 12 bases in between.

This chain joins TRBV6-4 and TRBJ1-2, with D perhaps TRBD1 (6 bases). Trimming removed 6 bases from V and 5 bases from J, with 16 bases in between. The germline gives CDR1 MRHNA, CDR2 SNTAGT. The CDR3 contains 14 residues. The CDR3 loop is CASSPTWGPYGYTF. Written as DNA, the CDR3 is TGTGCCAGCAGCCCGACCTGGGGGCCTTATGGCTACACCTTC.

The chain is built from TRBV6-5 and TRBJ2-1; tentatively, D is TRBD1 (5 bases). The CDR3 consists of 11 residues. Deletions cut 10 bases from V and 8 bases from J, with 12 bases between. The germline V gene encodes CDR1 MNHEY and CDR2 SVGAGI. The CDR3: CATSGLHEQFF. The CDR3 coding sequence is TGTGCCACCTCAGGGTTGCATGAGCAGTTCTTC.

The table lists this clone with a few counts. This chain uses TRBV28 with TRBJ2-1, with D possibly being TRBD2 (6 bases). The germline gives CDR1 MDHEN, CDR2 SYDVKM. The CDR3 spans 11 residues. Trimming took 3 bases from V and 10 from J, leaving 7 bases between them. The CDR3 DNA is TGTGCCAGCAGTTTTGGGAGGGAGCAGTTCTTC. It codes for CASSFGREQFF.

This clone has just a few counts. The V and J genes are TRBV7-9 and TRBJ1-2; TRBD1 matches 11 bases. This CDR3 region has 15 residues. Germline CDR1 and CDR2: SEHNR and FQNEAQ (reference sequence). J was trimmed by 6 bases and V by 5 bases; bases with no gene match: 8. CDR3 sequence reads: CASSHGQGAPHGYTF. In DNA form, the CDR3 reads TGTGCCAGCAGCCACGGACAGGGGGCTCCCCATGGCTACACCTTC.

The chain joins TRBV30 to TRBJ1-5; TRBD1 might be the D (6 bases). Germline CDR1 is GTSNPN and CDR2 is SVGIG (reference sequence). The CDR3 consists of 15 residues. V was pared by 1 base and J by 5 bases, with 15 bases between. CDR3 DNA sequence: TGTGCCTGGAGTGCAGGGGACGGCGGACATCAGCCCCAGCATTTT. This translates into CAWSAGDGGHQPQHF.